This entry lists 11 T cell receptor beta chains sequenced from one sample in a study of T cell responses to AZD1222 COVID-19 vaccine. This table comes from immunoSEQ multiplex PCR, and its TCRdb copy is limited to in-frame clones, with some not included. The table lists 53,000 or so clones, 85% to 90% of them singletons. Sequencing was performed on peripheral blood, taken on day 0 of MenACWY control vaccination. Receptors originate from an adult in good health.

The CDR3 loop is CASSQTPPGAGGEKLFF. CDR3 DNA: TGTGCCAGCAGCCAAACCCCTCCAGGGGCGGGGGGTGAAAAACTGTTTTTT. The gene calls are TRBV3-1 (or the pseudogene TRBV3-2) and TRBJ1-4; maybe TRBD1 (6 bases). The length of the CDR3 is 17 residues. Between the trimmed V and J ends, which lost 2 bases and 7 bases, there was a span of 20 bases. From germline, CDR1 is LGHDT and CDR2 YNNKEL (reference sequence).

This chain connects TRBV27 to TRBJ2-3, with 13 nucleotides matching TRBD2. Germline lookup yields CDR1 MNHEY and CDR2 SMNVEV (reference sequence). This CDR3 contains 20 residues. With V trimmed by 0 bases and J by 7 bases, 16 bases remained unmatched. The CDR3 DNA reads TGTGCCAGCAGTTTATCAGGGACTAGCGGGAACCCTCCCCCTTATAATACGCAGTATTTT. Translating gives CASSLSGTSGNPPPYNTQYF.

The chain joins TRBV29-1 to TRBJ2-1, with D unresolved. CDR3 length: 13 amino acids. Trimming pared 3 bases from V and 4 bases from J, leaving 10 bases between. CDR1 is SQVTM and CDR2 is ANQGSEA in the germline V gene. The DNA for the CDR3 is TGCAGCGTTGAGAGTTACTCGTACAATGAGCAGTTCTTC. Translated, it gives CSVESYSYNEQFF.

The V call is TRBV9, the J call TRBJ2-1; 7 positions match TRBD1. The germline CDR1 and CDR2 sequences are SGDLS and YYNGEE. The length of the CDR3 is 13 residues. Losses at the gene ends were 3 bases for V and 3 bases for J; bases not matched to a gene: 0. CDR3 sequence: CASSGQGYNEQFF. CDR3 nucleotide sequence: TGTGCCAGCAGCGGACAGGGCTACAATGAGCAGTTCTTC.

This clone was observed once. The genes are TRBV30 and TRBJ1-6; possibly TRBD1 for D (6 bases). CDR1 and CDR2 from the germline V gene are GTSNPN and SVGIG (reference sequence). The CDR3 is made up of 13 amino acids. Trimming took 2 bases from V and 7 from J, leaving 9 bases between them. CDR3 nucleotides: TGTGCCTGGAGTTCAGGGGAAAATTCACCCCTCCACTTT. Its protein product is CAWSSGENSPLHF.

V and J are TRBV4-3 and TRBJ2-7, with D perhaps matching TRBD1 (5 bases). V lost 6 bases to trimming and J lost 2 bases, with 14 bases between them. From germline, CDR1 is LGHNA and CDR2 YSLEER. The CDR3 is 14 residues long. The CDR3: CASSITVTAYEQYF. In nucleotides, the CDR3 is TGCGCCAGCAGTATCACAGTGACAGCCTACGAGCAGTACTTC.

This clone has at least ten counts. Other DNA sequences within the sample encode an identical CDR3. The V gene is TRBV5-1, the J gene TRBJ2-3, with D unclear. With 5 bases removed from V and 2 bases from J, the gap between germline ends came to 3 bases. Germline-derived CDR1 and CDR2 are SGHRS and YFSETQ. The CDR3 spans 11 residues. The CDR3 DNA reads TGCGCCAGCAGATTCACAGATACGCAGTATTTT. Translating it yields CASRFTDTQYF.

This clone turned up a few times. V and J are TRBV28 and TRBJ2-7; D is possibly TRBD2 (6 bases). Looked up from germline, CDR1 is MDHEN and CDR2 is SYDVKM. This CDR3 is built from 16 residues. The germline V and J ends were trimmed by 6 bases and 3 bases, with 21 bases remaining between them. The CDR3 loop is CASSGLRGGVGYEQYF. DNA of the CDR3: TGTGCCAGCAGCGGCCTCCGAGGAGGGGTTGGCTACGAGCAGTACTTC.

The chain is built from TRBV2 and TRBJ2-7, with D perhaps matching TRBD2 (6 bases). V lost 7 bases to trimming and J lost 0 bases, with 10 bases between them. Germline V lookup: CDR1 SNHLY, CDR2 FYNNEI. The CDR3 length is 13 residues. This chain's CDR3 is CASIRTTSYEQYF. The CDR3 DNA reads TGTGCCAGCATCAGGACTACCTCCTACGAGCAGTACTTC. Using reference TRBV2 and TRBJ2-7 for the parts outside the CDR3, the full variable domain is EPEVTQTPSHQVTQMGQEVILRCVPISNHLYFYWYRQILGQKVEFLVSFYNNEISEKSEIFDDQFSVERPDGSNFTLKIRSTKLEDSAMYFCASIRTTSYEQYFGPGTRLTVT.

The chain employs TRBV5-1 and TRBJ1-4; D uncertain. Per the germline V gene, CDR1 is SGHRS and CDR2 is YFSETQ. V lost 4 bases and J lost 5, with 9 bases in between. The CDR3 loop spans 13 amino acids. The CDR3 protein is CASSEGRNEKLFF. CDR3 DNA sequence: TGCGCCAGCAGCGAAGGACGGAATGAAAAACTGTTTTTT.

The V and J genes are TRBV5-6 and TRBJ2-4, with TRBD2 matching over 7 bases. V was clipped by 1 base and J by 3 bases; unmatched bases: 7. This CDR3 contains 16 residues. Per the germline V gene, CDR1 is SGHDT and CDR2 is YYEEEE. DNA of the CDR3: TGTGCCAGCAGCTTGAGAGGGGAGGGTGGCAAAAACATTCAGTACTTC. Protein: CASSLRGEGGKNIQYF. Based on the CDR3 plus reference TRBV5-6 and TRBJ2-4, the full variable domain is DAGVTQSPTHLIKTRGQQVTLRCSPKSGHDTVSWYQQALGQGPQFIFQYYEEEERQRGNFPDRFSGHQFPNYSSELNVNALLLGDSALYLCASSLRGEGGKNIQYFGAGTRLSVL.